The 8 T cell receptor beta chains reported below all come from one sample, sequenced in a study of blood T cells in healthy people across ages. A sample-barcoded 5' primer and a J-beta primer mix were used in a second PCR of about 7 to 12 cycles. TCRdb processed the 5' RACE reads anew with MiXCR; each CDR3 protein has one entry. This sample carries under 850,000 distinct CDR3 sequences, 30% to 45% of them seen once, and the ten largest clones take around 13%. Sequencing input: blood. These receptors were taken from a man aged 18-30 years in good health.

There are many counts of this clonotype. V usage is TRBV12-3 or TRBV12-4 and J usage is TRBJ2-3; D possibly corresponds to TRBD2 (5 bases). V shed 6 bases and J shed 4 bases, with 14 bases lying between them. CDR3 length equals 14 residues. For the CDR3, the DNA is TGTGCCAGCAGCCGGGCTGCGGGCGCAGATACGCAGTATTTT. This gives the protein CASSRAAGADTQYF.

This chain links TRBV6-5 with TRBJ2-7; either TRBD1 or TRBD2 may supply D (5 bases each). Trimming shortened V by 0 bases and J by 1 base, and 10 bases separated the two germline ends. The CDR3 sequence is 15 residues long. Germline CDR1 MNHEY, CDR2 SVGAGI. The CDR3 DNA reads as TGTGCCAGCAGTTACTCCGGGGCAGATTCCTACGAGCAGTACTTC. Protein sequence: CASSYSGADSYEQYF.

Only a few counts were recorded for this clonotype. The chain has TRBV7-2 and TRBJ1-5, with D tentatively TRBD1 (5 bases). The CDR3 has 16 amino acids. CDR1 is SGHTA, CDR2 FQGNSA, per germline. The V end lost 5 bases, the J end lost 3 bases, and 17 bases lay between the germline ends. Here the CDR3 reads CASSPHPGRINQPQHF. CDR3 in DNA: TGTGCCAGCAGCCCGCACCCAGGGCGGATCAATCAGCCCCAGCATTTT.

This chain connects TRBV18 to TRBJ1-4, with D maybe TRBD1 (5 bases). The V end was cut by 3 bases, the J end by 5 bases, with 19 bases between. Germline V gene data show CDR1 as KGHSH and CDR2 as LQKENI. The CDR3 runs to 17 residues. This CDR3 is CASSPGTSFRGNEKLFF. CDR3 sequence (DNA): TGTGCCAGCTCACCCGGGACCTCATTCCGGGGGAATGAAAAACTGTTTTTT.

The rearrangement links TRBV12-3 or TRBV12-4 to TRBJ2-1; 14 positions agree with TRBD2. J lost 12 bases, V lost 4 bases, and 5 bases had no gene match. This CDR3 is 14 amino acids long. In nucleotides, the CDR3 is TGTGCCAGCAGTTCCAGACTAGCGGGGGGGATGCAGTTCTTC. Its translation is CASSSRLAGGMQFF.

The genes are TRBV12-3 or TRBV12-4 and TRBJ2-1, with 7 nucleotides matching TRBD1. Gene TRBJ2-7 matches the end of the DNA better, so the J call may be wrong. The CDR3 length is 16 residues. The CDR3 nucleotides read TGTGCCAGCACTTATACCCGGGACAGCAGCCCCAATGAGCAGTACTTC. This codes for CASTYTRDSSPNEQYF.

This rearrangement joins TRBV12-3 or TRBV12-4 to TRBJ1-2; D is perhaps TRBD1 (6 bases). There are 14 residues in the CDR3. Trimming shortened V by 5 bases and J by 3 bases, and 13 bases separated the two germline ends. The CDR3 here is CASSVAGGYYGYTF. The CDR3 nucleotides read TGTGCCAGCAGTGTGGCGGGGGGCTACTATGGCTACACCTTC.

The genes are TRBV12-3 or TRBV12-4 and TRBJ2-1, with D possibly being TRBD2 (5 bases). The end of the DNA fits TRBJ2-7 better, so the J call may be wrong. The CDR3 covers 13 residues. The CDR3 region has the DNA TGTGCCAGCAGTTTAGTCGTGGGAGATGAGCAGTACTTC. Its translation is CASSLVVGDEQYF.